The clone carrying this TCR beta chain has ten or more counts. The antigen is undetermined. This record belongs to a study of regulatory T cells in long-lasting Graves disease. For the study at large: Disease was considered persistent Graves' disease after over 5 years of antithyroid drugs (with positive TSH receptor antibodies). Study results and limitations: TRBV28, TRBJ1-2 and TRBJ2-5 were segments that persistent disease favored.

The V end was cut by 3 bases, the J end by 7 bases, with 19 bases between. There are 17 residues in the CDR3. Germline values: CDR1 MDHEN, CDR2 SYDVKM. The sample's time point: persistent/refractory GD, antithyroid drugs over 5 years with positive TRAb. The TCR library used RNA extracted from PBMCs. Construction of the TCR beta libraries employed iRepertoire HTBI primers in conjunction with Arm-PCR of CDR3 regions. TCRdb analysed the multiplex PCR reads with MiXCR anew, one entry per CDR3 protein. The sample contains around 510,000 distinct CDR3 sequences, around 21% of which appear only once. This clonotype was obtained from a female donor with Graves disease. This chain connects TRBV28 to TRBJ1-6; D uncertain. Sequenced material: peripheral blood mononuclear cells (PBMCs), taken when the disease was refractory, from a patient treated with antithyroid drugs. CDR3: CASSFGSEASLNSPLHF. DNA of the CDR3: TGTGCCAGCAGTTTTGGCTCAGAGGCCTCCTTAAATTCACCCCTCCACTTT.